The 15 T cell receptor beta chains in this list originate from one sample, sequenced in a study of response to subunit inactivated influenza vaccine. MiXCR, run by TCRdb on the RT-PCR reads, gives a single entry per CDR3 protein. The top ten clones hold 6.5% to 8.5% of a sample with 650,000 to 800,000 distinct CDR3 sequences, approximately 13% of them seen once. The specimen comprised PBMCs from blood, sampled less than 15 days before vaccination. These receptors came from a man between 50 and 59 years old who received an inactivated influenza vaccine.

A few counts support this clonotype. The DNA of the CDR3 is TGTGCCAGCAGCCAAAAAGGACTAGCGGGGGCGGTAGATACGCAGTATTTT. Translating gives CASSQKGLAGAVDTQYF. The genes are TRBV4-2 and TRBJ2-3; 13 bases align to TRBD2. The CDR3 has 17 residues. V trimming: 2 bases; J trimming: 5 bases; junction bases outside the gene matches: 7. Germline CDR1 LGHNA, CDR2 YNFKEQ.

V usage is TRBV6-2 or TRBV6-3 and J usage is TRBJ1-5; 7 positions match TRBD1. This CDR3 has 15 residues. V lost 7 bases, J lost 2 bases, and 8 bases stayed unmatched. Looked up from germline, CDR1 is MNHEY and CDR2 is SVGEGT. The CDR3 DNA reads TGTGCCAGCACCACAGGGGACATTGGCAATCAGCCCCAGCATTTT. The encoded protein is CASTTGDIGNQPQHF.

This CDR3 reads CASSLDTGADTQYF. CDR3 sequence (DNA): TGTGCCAGCAGCTTAGATACGGGGGCAGATACGCAGTATTTT. This chain links TRBV7-2 with TRBJ2-3, with D possibly matching TRBD2 (6 bases). Germline V gene lookup returns CDR1 SGHTA and CDR2 FQGNSA. CDR3 size: 14 residues. With 1 base removed from V and 4 bases from J, the gap between germline ends came to 9 bases. The variable domain in full, completed from reference TRBV7-2 and TRBJ2-3, reads GAGVSQSPSNKVTEKGKDVELRCDPISGHTALYWYRQSLGQGLEFLIYFQGNSAPDKSGLPSDRFSAERTGGSVSTLTIQRTQQEDSAVYLCASSLDTGADTQYFGPGTRLTVL.

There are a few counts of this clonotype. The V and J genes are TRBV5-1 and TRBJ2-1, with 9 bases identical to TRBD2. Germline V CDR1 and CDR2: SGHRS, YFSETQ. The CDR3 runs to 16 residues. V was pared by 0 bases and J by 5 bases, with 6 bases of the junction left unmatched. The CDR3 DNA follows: TGCGCCAGCAGCTTGGCGTTTCTAGCGGGAAACAATGAGCAGTTCTTC. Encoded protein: CASSLAFLAGNNEQFF.

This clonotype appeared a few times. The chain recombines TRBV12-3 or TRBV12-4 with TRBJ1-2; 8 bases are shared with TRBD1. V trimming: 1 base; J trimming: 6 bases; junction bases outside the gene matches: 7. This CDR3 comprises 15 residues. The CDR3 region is CASSLEAGQANGYTF. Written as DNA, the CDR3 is TGTGCCAGCAGTTTAGAGGCGGGACAGGCCAATGGCTACACCTTC.

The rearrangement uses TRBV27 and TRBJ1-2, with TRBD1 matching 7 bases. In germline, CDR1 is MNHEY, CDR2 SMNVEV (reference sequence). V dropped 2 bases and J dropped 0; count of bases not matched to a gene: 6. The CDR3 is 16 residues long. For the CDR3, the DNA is TGTGCCAGCAGTTTAGTTGGGACAGCTACTAACTATGGCTACACCTTC. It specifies CASSLVGTATNYGYTF.

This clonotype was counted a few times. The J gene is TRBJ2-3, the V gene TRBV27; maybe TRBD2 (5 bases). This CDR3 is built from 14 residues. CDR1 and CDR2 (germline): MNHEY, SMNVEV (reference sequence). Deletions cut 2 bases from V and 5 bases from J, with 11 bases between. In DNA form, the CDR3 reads TGTGCCAGCAGTTTAGACTACAGAGGAGATACGCAGTATTTT. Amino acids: CASSLDYRGDTQYF.

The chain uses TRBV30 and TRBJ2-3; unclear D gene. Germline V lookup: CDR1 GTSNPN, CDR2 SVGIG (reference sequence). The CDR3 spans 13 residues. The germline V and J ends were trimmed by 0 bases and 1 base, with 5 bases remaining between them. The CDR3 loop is CAWSVGGTDTQYF. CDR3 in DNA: TGTGCCTGGAGTGTGGGCGGCACAGATACGCAGTATTTT.

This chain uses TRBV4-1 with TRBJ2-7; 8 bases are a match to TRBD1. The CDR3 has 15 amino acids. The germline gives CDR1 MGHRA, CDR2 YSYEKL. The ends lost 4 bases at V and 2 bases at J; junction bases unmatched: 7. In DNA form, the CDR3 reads TGCGCCAGCAGCCCATTGGGACAGGATACCTACGAGCAGTACTTC. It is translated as CASSPLGQDTYEQYF.

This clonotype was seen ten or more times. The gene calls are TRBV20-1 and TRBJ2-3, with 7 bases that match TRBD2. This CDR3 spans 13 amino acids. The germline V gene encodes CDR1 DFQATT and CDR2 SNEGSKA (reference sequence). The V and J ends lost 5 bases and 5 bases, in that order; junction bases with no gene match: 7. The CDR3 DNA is TGCAGTGCTGTCGGGGGGTTCGGAGATACGCAGTATTTT. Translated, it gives CSAVGGFGDTQYF.

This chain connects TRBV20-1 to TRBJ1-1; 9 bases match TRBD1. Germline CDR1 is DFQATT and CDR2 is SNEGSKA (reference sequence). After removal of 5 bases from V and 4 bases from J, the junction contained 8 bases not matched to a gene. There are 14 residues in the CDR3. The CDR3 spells CSAGRGTGTTEAFF. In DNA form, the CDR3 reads TGCAGTGCTGGAAGGGGGACAGGGACCACTGAAGCTTTCTTT.

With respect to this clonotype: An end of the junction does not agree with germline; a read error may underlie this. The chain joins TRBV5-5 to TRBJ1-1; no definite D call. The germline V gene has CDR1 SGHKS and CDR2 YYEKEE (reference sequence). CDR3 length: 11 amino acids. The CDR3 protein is CASSLANRLIF. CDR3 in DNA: TGTGCCAGCAGCTTGGCCAACCGCCTAATCTTT.

CDR3 region: CASNLGQADGEQFF. CDR3 DNA sequence: TGTGCCAGCAACTTAGGACAGGCGGATGGTGAGCAGTTCTTC. The rearrangement uses TRBV6-1 and TRBJ2-1; 7 bases agree with TRBD1. Germline loops: CDR1 MNHNS, CDR2 SASEGT. The CDR3 sequence is 14 residues long. Trimming removed 7 bases from V and 9 bases from J; junction bases left unmatched: 12.

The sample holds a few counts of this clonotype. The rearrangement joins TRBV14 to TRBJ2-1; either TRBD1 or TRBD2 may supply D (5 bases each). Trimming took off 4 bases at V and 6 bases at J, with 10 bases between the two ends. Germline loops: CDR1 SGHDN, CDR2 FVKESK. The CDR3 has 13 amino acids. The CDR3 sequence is CASSRGGRNEQFF. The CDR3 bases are TGTGCCAGCAGCCGTGGGGGACGCAATGAGCAGTTCTTC.

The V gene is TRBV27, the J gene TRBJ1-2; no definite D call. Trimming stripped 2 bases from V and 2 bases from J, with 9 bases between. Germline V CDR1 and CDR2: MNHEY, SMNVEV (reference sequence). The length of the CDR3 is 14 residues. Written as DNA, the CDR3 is TGTGCCAGCAGTTTAAACAACAAAAACTATGGCTACACCTTC. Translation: CASSLNNKNYGYTF.